This entry lists 30 T cell receptor beta chains sequenced from one sample in a study of cytomegalovirus exposure and HLA in healthy donors. Produced via immunoSEQ multiplex PCR; TCRdb's table is partial and in-frame only. The sample consists of a few hundred thousand clones, more than 80% of them appearing once. Input material: PBMCs. The origin of the receptors is a woman aged 18-29 years in good health and CMV-seronegative.

The chain links TRBV5-1 to TRBJ2-7; 12 bases align to TRBD2. The CDR3 contains 15 residues. J was trimmed by 3 bases and V by 4 bases; bases with no gene match: 5. Germline lookup yields CDR1 SGHRS and CDR2 YFSETQ. CDR3 in amino acids: CASSTGLAGSYEQYF. Written as DNA, the CDR3 is TGCGCCAGCAGCACCGGACTAGCGGGGAGCTACGAGCAGTACTTC. The full variable domain, rest sourced from reference TRBV5-1 and TRBJ2-7, is KAGVTQTPRYLIKTRGQQVTLSCSPISGHRSVSWYQQTPGQGLQFLFEYFSETQRNKGNFPGRFSGRQFSNSRSEMNVSTLELGDSALYLCASSTGLAGSYEQYFGPGTRLTVT.

The chain has TRBV7-9 and TRBJ2-1; D possibly corresponds to TRBD2 (6 bases). Germline CDR1 and CDR2: SEHNR and FQNEAQ (reference sequence). V lost 1 base and J 3 bases, leaving 10 bases between the germline ends. CDR3 length: 15 amino acids. The CDR3 nucleotides read TGTGCCAGCAGCTTAGGTAGCGGAGTCTACAATGAGCAGTTCTTC. Its translation is CASSLGSGVYNEQFF.

The gene calls are TRBV27 and TRBJ2-7; TRBD1 might be the D (5 bases). CDR1 is MNHEY, CDR2 SMNVEV, per germline (reference sequence). This CDR3 spans 15 amino acids. The ends were cut back, 5 bases at V and 4 bases at J, with 18 bases in the middle. In DNA, the CDR3 is TGTGCCAGCAGTCCCCGCCAGGGCCTTTCGTACGAGCAGTACTTC. Translated: CASSPRQGLSYEQYF.

The DNA for the CDR3 is TGTGCCAGCAGGATTGAGGGACAGGGTGAAAACACCATATATTTT. The encoded protein is CASRIEGQGENTIYF. This chain connects TRBV6-6 to TRBJ1-3; 9 bases fit TRBD1. The CDR3 is 15 amino acids. Germline V gives CDR1 MNHNY, CDR2 SVGAGI (reference sequence). Trimming at V came to 6 bases and at J to 6 bases, leaving 9 bases not matched to a gene.

This sequence joins TRBV4-1 and TRBJ2-3; 13 nucleotides line up with TRBD2. Germline CDR1 is MGHRA and CDR2 is YSYEKL. Trimming at V came to 3 bases and at J to 2 bases, leaving 2 bases not matched to a gene. There are 16 residues in the CDR3. The CDR3 spells CASSQGTSGITDTQYF. In DNA form, the CDR3 reads TGCGCCAGCAGCCAGGGGACTAGCGGGATCACAGATACGCAGTATTTT.

The chain links TRBV6-1 to TRBJ2-3; D possibly corresponds to TRBD2 (6 bases). Germline assignment: CDR1 MNHNS and CDR2 SASEGT. CDR3 length equals 15 residues. Between the trimmed V and J ends, which lost 7 bases and 0 bases, there was a span of 14 bases. The CDR3 DNA sequence: TGTGCCAGCACCGCACCGGGAGATAGCACAGATACGCAGTATTTT. It translates to CASTAPGDSTDTQYF.

This chain joins TRBV7-3 and TRBJ2-3; D call uncertain. V lost 6 bases and J lost 3, with 4 bases in between. Germline V gene sequence: CDR1 SGHTA, CDR2 FQGTGA. The CDR3 totals 11 residues. As DNA, the CDR3 is TGTGCCAGCAGGCGAACAGATACGCAGTATTTT. This gives the protein CASRRTDTQYF.

The chain is built from TRBV9 and TRBJ1-1; the match to TRBD1 covers 7 bases. Per the germline V gene, CDR1 is SGDLS and CDR2 is YYNGEE. The CDR3 totals 15 residues. V lost 4 bases and J lost 1; bases outside the gene matches: 7. CDR3 loop: CASSTRQGTNTEAFF. DNA of the CDR3: TGTGCCAGCAGCACCCGACAGGGAACGAACACTGAAGCTTTCTTT.

The V and J genes are TRBV11-3 and TRBJ2-7, with D perhaps TRBD2 (5 bases). Germline V gives CDR1 SGHNT, CDR2 YENEEA. The CDR3 length is 13 residues. V was trimmed by 2 bases and J by 5 bases, leaving 10 bases between them. CDR3 in amino acids: CASSLRGVHEQYF. Written as DNA, the CDR3 is TGTGCCAGCAGCTTACGGGGAGTCCACGAGCAGTACTTC.

In DNA, the CDR3 is TGTGCCATCAGTGGCGGGGTAGCGGGAGGGCCGTTCGAGCAGTACTTC. It translates to CAISGGVAGGPFEQYF. The V and J genes are TRBV10-3 and TRBJ2-7, with 11 bases aligning to TRBD2. The junction had 11 bases not matched to a gene; V was cut back by 4 bases and J by 6 bases. Germline values: CDR1 ENHRY, CDR2 SYGVKD. This CDR3 is built from 16 residues.

The rearrangement uses TRBV28 and TRBJ2-3; 7 nucleotides agree with TRBD2. CDR1 and CDR2 (germline): MDHEN, SYDVKM. V shed 2 bases and J 8 bases; nucleotides not matched to a gene: 16. CDR3 length equals 17 residues. In DNA, the CDR3 is TGTGCCAGCAGTTTAAGCGGGACTCTTACGTTTAGTCGTACGCAGTATTTT. It yields the protein CASSLSGTLTFSRTQYF.

The genes are TRBV2 and TRBJ2-1; 14 nucleotides line up with TRBD2. Germline CDR1 is SNHLY and CDR2 is FYNNEI. The CDR3 is 15 residues long. J lost 5 bases, V lost 6 bases, and 3 bases had no gene match. CDR3 loop: CASSWGLAGDNEQFF. DNA for the CDR3: TGTGCCAGCAGCTGGGGACTAGCGGGAGACAATGAGCAGTTCTTC.

The V gene is TRBV9, the J gene TRBJ2-1; 7 bases align to TRBD2. Germline V gene lookup returns CDR1 SGDLS and CDR2 YYNGEE. This CDR3 has 13 amino acids. The J segment lost 8 bases and the V segment lost 2 bases, leaving 4 bases of the junction unmatched. CDR3 bases: TGTGCCAGCAGCGTTCGGGAGGAGTATGAGCAGTTCTTC. This translates into CASSVREEYEQFF.

V usage is TRBV14 and J usage is TRBJ2-5; D is unclear. Trimming removed 4 bases from V and 5 bases from J, with 5 bases in between. The CDR3 contains 11 residues. CDR1 SGHDN and CDR2 FVKESK come from the germline V gene. CDR3 coding DNA: TGTGCCAGCAGCCTCGGGGAGACCCAGTACTTC. Translated, it gives CASSLGETQYF.

The rearrangement uses TRBV5-6 and TRBJ1-1, with TRBD1 matching 8 bases. The CDR3 is made up of 15 amino acids. Germline values: CDR1 SGHDT, CDR2 YYEEEE. J lost 4 bases, V lost 5 bases, and 10 bases had no gene match. The DNA for the CDR3 is TGTGCCAGCAGTCCCCAGACAGGGGTGGCCACTGAAGCTTTCTTT. Translation gives CASSPQTGVATEAFF.

The chain combines TRBV7-2 with TRBJ1-3; weak D call: TRBD1 (5 bases). CDR3 length equals 18 residues. CDR1 is SGHTA, CDR2 FQGNSA, per germline. Trimming removed 5 bases at V and 2 bases at J, with 22 bases between. CDR3 bases: TGTGCCAGCAGCCCCCGGACAACCAGCACCTGGACTGGAAACACCATATATTTT. Amino acid sequence: CASSPRTTSTWTGNTIYF.

The chain employs TRBV7-8 and TRBJ1-5; D is unclear. V lost 5 bases and J lost 5, with 7 bases in between. CDR1 is SGHVS and CDR2 is FQNEAQ in the germline V gene. CDR3 length: 12 amino acids. The DNA of the CDR3 is TGTGCCAGCAGCATCCTCGATCAGCCCCAGCATTTT. Translation: CASSILDQPQHF.

The J gene is TRBJ1-3, the V gene TRBV19, with 7 bases identical to TRBD1. The V gene's germline CDR1 is LNHDA and CDR2 SQIVND (reference sequence). The junction had 4 bases not matched to a gene; V was cut back by 4 bases and J by 1 base. CDR3 size: 15 residues. The CDR3 bases are TGTGCCAGTAGTACCACAGGGGAATCTGGAAACACCATATATTTT. Its protein is CASSTTGESGNTIYF.

A few counts support this clone. The chain uses TRBV4-2 and TRBJ1-2; TRBD1 might be the D (6 bases). The CDR3 runs 16 residues. Trimming removed 2 bases from V and 4 bases from J, with 17 bases in between. Germline V CDR1 and CDR2: LGHNA, YNFKEQ. The CDR3 bases are TGTGCCAGCAGCCAAAGTTGGACAGTCGGTCTCTATGGCTACACCTTC. Amino acid sequence: CASSQSWTVGLYGYTF.

This clone was found a few times. This rearrangement joins TRBV7-9 to TRBJ1-2; 7 bases map to TRBD1. The CDR3 covers 13 residues. CDR1 SEHNR and CDR2 FQNEAQ come from the germline V gene (reference sequence). The V gene end was trimmed by 8 bases and the J gene end by 6 bases; junction bases not matched to a gene: 9. CDR3 loop: CASGTGAVDGYTF. DNA for the CDR3: TGTGCCAGCGGAACAGGGGCCGTGGATGGCTACACCTTC.

This chain joins TRBV30 and TRBJ1-1; 9 bases are shared with TRBD1. Germline-derived CDR1 and CDR2 are GTSNPN and SVGIG (reference sequence). The J segment lost 0 bases and the V segment lost 8 bases, leaving 7 bases of the junction unmatched. The CDR3 runs 14 residues. CDR3 residues: CAGSTGGVNTEAFF. CDR3 nucleotide sequence: TGTGCCGGATCGACAGGGGGAGTGAACACTGAAGCTTTCTTT. The entire variable domain, with the rest obtained from reference TRBV30 and TRBJ1-1, is as follows: SQTIHQWPATLVQPVGSPLSLECTVEGTSNPNLYWYRQAAGRGLQLLFYSVGIGQISSEVPQNLSASRPQDRQFILSSKKLLLSDSGFYLCAGSTGGVNTEAFFGQGTRLTVV.

The chain has TRBV6-5 and TRBJ2-2; 8 bases are a match to TRBD1. Germline V gene sequence: CDR1 MNHEY, CDR2 SVGAGI. The CDR3 loop spans 15 amino acids. V was pared by 9 bases and J by 5 bases, with 11 bases of the junction left unmatched. Written as DNA, the CDR3 is TGTGCCAGTTCAGGGGGCGACCTTTCGACCGGGGAGCTGTTTTTT. Its translation: CASSGGDLSTGELFF.

The genes are TRBV2 and TRBJ1-4; TRBD1 agrees at 9 bases. J lost 10 bases, V lost 4 bases, and 7 bases had no gene match. This CDR3 is 14 amino acids long. Germline assignment: CDR1 SNHLY and CDR2 FYNNEI. CDR3: CASSVGQGSGKLFF. The CDR3 DNA reads as TGTGCCAGCAGTGTGGGACAGGGATCTGGAAAACTGTTTTTT.

V usage is TRBV5-1 and J usage is TRBJ2-5; TRBD1 aligns across 7 bases. There are 15 residues in the CDR3. Germline V gene lookup returns CDR1 SGHRS and CDR2 YFSETQ. The ends lost 3 bases at V and 2 bases at J; junction bases unmatched: 7. The chain's CDR3 is CASSYGRGQQETQYF. In nucleotides, the CDR3 is TGCGCCAGCAGCTACGGACGGGGACAGCAAGAGACCCAGTACTTC.

The chain combines TRBV9 with TRBJ1-3; D not resolved. Germline CDR1 SGDLS, CDR2 YYNGEE. V lost 3 bases and J 0 bases, leaving 7 bases between the germline ends. CDR3 size: 14 residues. Written as DNA, the CDR3 is TGTGCCAGCAGCGGCCTTAGCTCTGGAAACACCATATATTTT. Translation gives CASSGLSSGNTIYF.

The CDR3 loop is CASSPHGIGYGYTF. The CDR3 coding sequence is TGTGCCAGCAGCCCCCACGGGATTGGCTATGGCTACACCTTC. The chain links TRBV7-3 to TRBJ1-2; no firm D call. In germline, CDR1 is SGHTA, CDR2 FQGTGA. This CDR3 comprises 14 residues. Trimming pared 5 bases from V and 4 bases from J, leaving 14 bases between.

The V call is TRBV5-1, the J call TRBJ2-5, with D possibly being TRBD1 (5 bases). Trimming stripped 5 bases from V and 0 bases from J, with 8 bases between. Germline V CDR1 and CDR2: SGHRS, YFSETQ. The CDR3 runs to 13 residues. DNA of the CDR3: TGCGCCAGCAGGACAGACAACCAAGAGACCCAGTACTTC. As protein: CASRTDNQETQYF.

As regards this clone: The sample carries other DNA sequences with the same CDR3. This rearrangement joins TRBV7-2 to TRBJ1-1; 10 nucleotides align to TRBD1. The CDR3 totals 14 residues. With 5 bases clipped from V and 3 bases from J, the junction kept 3 bases outside the gene matches. Germline lookup yields CDR1 SGHTA and CDR2 FQGNSA. The CDR3 coding sequence is TGTGCCAGCAGCAGGGACAGGGGTGACACTGAAGCTTTCTTT. This gives the protein CASSRDRGDTEAFF.

This clone showed up just a few times. The chain joins TRBV5-1 to TRBJ2-1; 12 bases are shared with TRBD2. The CDR3 has 16 residues. Losses at the gene ends were 3 bases for V and 2 bases for J; bases not matched to a gene: 3. Per germline, CDR1 SGHRS and CDR2 YFSETQ. CDR3 protein: CASSSGLAGTYNEQFF. The CDR3 nucleotides read TGCGCCAGCAGCTCAGGACTAGCGGGGACCTACAATGAGCAGTTCTTC. Based on the CDR3 plus reference TRBV5-1 and TRBJ2-1, the full variable domain is KAGVTQTPRYLIKTRGQQVTLSCSPISGHRSVSWYQQTPGQGLQFLFEYFSETQRNKGNFPGRFSGRQFSNSRSEMNVSTLELGDSALYLCASSSGLAGTYNEQFFGPGTRLTVL.

The CDR3 sequence: CASSAEGGARQFF. CDR3 DNA sequence: TGTGCCAGCAGCGCCGAAGGCGGGGCACGGCAGTTCTTC. The gene calls are TRBV9 and TRBJ2-1; D might be TRBD2 (6 bases). With 3 bases removed from V and 12 bases from J, the gap between germline ends came to 16 bases. This CDR3 is 13 amino acids long. Germline assignment: CDR1 SGDLS and CDR2 YYNGEE. Using reference TRBV9 and TRBJ2-1 for the parts outside the CDR3, the full variable domain is DSGVTQTPKHLITATGQRVTLRCSPRSGDLSVYWYQQSLDQGLQFLIQYYNGEERAKGNILERFSAQQFPDLHSELNLSSLELGDSALYFCASSAEGGARQFFGPGTRLTVL.